The clone carrying this TCR beta chain was seen ten or more times. No antigen is known for it. Time point described: blood at routine non-recurrence follow-up after resection. Whole RNA was taken from tumor, nontumor lung or frozen PBMC; it was then sequenced unsorted. The source of the sample is a study of spatial heterogeneity in lung cancer. The study tagged each TCR cDNA molecule with a unique molecular identifier. MiXCR was run by TCRdb on the 5' RACE reads, yielding one entry per CDR3 protein. The table lists about 36,000 distinct CDR3 sequences, roughly 7.8% of them singletons. Study-level results: Resection saw ubiquitous expanded tumor TCRs appear in blood more than follow-up did.

The V gene lost 1 base and the J gene lost 4 bases, with 3 bases spanning the gap. The CDR3 loop spans 12 amino acids. Germline V gives CDR1 SGHTA, CDR2 FQGTGA. Sequencing used PBMCs, obtained at follow-up. This rearrangement joins TRBV7-3 to TRBJ2-3; D is uncertain. The receptor was isolated from a male donor with early-stage non-small cell lung cancer. The CDR3 region is CASSLNPDTQYF. The CDR3, as DNA: TGTGCCAGCAGCTTAAACCCAGATACGCAGTATTTT.